A single TCR beta chain is shown here with its context. This entry comes from a study of blood T cell repertoires in COVID-19. Sequencing was performed with immunoSEQ multiplex PCR; in TCRdb, only in-frame clones are kept and a portion is missing. The table includes 220,000 or so clones, approximately 84% detected once. CDR1 is SNHLY and CDR2 is FYNNEI in the germline V gene. The CDR3 spans 15 residues. After removal of 4 bases from V and 3 bases from J, the junction contained 8 bases not matched to a gene. Material for sequencing was peripheral blood. This receptor was identified in a woman aged 55-75 years with acute or convalescent COVID-19. V is TRBV2 and J is TRBJ1-2, with 7 nucleotides matching TRBD1. The CDR3 region has the DNA TGTGCCAGCAGTGGGACAGGCCGGGACTACTATGGCTACACCTTC. Residues: CASSGTGRDYYGYTF. Filled out from reference TRBV2 and TRBJ1-2, the complete variable domain reads EPEVTQTPSHQVTQMGQEVILRCVPISNHLYFYWYRQILGQKVEFLVSFYNNEISEKSEIFDDQFSVERPDGSNFTLKIRSTKLEDSAMYFCASSGTGRDYYGYTFGSGTRLTVV.